This section outlines one T cell receptor (beta chain) sequence together with its context. Antigen specificity is unknown. The source of the sample is a study of T cell responses to AZD1222 COVID-19 vaccine. Study-wide points: Across spike, vaccine-associated CD4 TCRs were found, dominant at 160-218 and 743-854. No day 14 peak samples; only post-peak repertoires were characterized. Unmutated variant regions reportedly attract nearly half of all spike-specific TCRs.

The repertoire was sequenced with immunoSEQ multiplex PCR; TCRdb's copy has only in-frame clones and lacks some. Among over 50,000 clones listed, about 81% were seen once. Germline V CDR1 and CDR2: MGHRA, YSYEKL. Trimming cost V 4 bases and J 7 bases; bases outside gene matches: 6. The CDR3 extends over 16 amino acids. Second doses were pooled across both intervals (about 4 or about 12 weeks). The chain recombines TRBV4-1 with TRBJ2-2; 13 bases are a match to TRBD2. The source is an adult who received the AZD1222 COVID-19 vaccine. The input for sequencing was peripheral blood, taken 28 days after the second AZD1222 dose. The CDR3 spells CASSLWTSGSDGELFF. The CDR3 nucleotides read TGCGCCAGCAGCCTATGGACTAGCGGGAGCGACGGGGAGCTGTTTTTT.